A selection of T cell receptor beta chains follows, all from one sample in a study of post-analysis software for immune sequencing data. In TCRdb, the PCR reads were re-called with MiXCR into one record per CDR3 protein. The table records more than 450,000 distinct CDR3 sequences, about 40% of them present only once. Sequencing was carried out using blood. The origin of the receptors is a girl aged 5-17 years with multiple sclerosis. Each CDR3 is given with its conserved first and last residue. Each record gives: clone size, J gene, D gene, V gene, CDR3 length, CDR3 DNA, CDR3 protein. D genes are given only for firm matches. Rows give clone size only sometimes, using once, few, many, or a class for an expanded clone.

abundance: .; j_gene: TRBJ1-5; d_gene: TRBD1; v_gene: TRBV6-6; len: 16; CDR3nt: TGTGCCAGCAGTTACATCCCAGGGGGCGTAGATCAGCCCCAGCATTTT; CDR3aa: CASSYIPGGVDQPQHF
abundance: few; j_gene: TRBJ1-4; d_gene: .; v_gene: TRBV10-3; len: 16; CDR3nt: TGTGCCATCAGCGGGGGACTCTCTGCAACTAATGAAAAACTGTTTTTT; CDR3aa: CAISGGLSATNEKLFF
abundance: few; j_gene: TRBJ1-4; d_gene: .; v_gene: TRBV29-1; len: 12; CDR3nt: TGCAGCGTTGCGAGGGGGGGTGAAAAACTGTTTTTT; CDR3aa: CSVARGGEKLFF
abundance: once; j_gene: TRBJ2-5; d_gene: .; v_gene: TRBV7-2; len: 13; CDR3nt: TGTGCCAGCGGGGGCAGGGCCCAAGAGACCCAGTACTTC; CDR3aa: CASGGRAQETQYF
abundance: once; j_gene: TRBJ1-4; d_gene: .; v_gene: TRBV27; len: 15; CDR3nt: TGTGCCAGCAGTTTAGAGGGGGGCACTAATGAAAAACTGTTTTTT; CDR3aa: CASSLEGGTNEKLFF
abundance: .; j_gene: TRBJ2-5; d_gene: .; v_gene: TRBV12-3/TRBV12-4; len: 12; CDR3nt: TGTGCCAGCGGAGCCGATGGAAAGACCCAGTACTTC; CDR3aa: CASGADGKTQYF
abundance: .; j_gene: TRBJ1-1; d_gene: .; v_gene: TRBV9; len: 15; CDR3nt: TGTGCCAGCAGCCCACCCGAGGTGAACCCCACTGAAGCTTTCTTT; CDR3aa: CASSPPEVNPTEAFF
abundance: few; j_gene: TRBJ2-5; d_gene: .; v_gene: TRBV10-3; len: 17; CDR3nt: TGTGCCATCAGCGCCGGACCCCTTGGAATCGTAGGAGAGACCCAGTACTTC; CDR3aa: CAISAGPLGIVGETQYF
abundance: .; j_gene: TRBJ2-7; d_gene: TRBD2; v_gene: TRBV6-6; len: 15; CDR3nt: TGTGCCAGCACCCTGAGACTAGCGGGAGGTGGAGAGCAGTACTTC; CDR3aa: CASTLRLAGGGEQYF
abundance: few; j_gene: TRBJ2-7; d_gene: .; v_gene: TRBV4-1; len: 15; CDR3nt: TGCGCCAGCAGCCAAGATCCCGTCAGGTCCCACGAGCAGTACTTC; CDR3aa: CASSQDPVRSHEQYF
abundance: few; j_gene: TRBJ2-7; d_gene: .; v_gene: TRBV25-1; len: 15; CDR3nt: TGTGCCAGCAGTGAGGGAGGTTTATCATCCTACGAGCAGTACTTC; CDR3aa: CASSEGGLSSYEQYF
abundance: .; j_gene: TRBJ2-5; d_gene: TRBD2; v_gene: TRBV12-3/TRBV12-4; len: 16; CDR3nt: TGTGCCAGCCCGACCCACATAGCGGGAGGTATGAAGACCCAGTACTTC; CDR3aa: CASPTHIAGGMKTQYF